This T cell receptor (beta chain) was observed in a study of shared clonotypes between healthy human individuals. Across the whole study: There were three CD4 naive, three CD4 memory, two CD8 naive and one CD8 memory plates per donor.

TCRdb keeps only in-frame clones here, not all; method: immunoSEQ multiplex PCR. Of some 1.4 million clones listed, roughly 97% are singletons. The V end was cut by 6 bases, the J end by 5 bases, with 16 bases between. The V gene's germline CDR1 is KGHSH and CDR2 LQKENI. The CDR3 spans 14 residues. This clonotype originated in a man aged 25 to 45 in good health. The J gene is TRBJ1-1, the V gene TRBV18; no clear D gene. Source material: naive CD4+ T cells sorted from blood. Subset here: CD45RA+ positively selected. The CDR3 DNA is TGTGCCAGCTCTCCGCGGTGGGGAGGAACTGAAGCTTTCTTT. Encoded protein: CASSPRWGGTEAFF.